This T cell receptor (beta chain) comes out of a study of tumor-infiltrating lymphocytes in glioblastoma multiforme. CDR1 is SNHLY and CDR2 is FYNNEI in the germline V gene. The germline V and J ends were trimmed by 4 bases and 2 bases, with 18 bases remaining between them. The CDR3 is 17 amino acids. This clonotype was seen at least ten times. Its antigen is unidentified. TCR beta libraries were built from RNA through three nested multiplex PCR rounds using modified ARM-PCR. TCRdb called the multiplex PCR reads again in MiXCR, with one record for every CDR3 protein. The sample lists 9,500 to 12,000 distinct CDR3 sequences; roughly two thirds were seen once. Study conclusions and caveats: Clone frequencies may be distorted by unequal TCR transcripts per cell.

The sequencing input was brain tumor tissue. The source of this sequence is a male donor with glioblastoma. The chain carries TRBV2 and TRBJ1-5, with D possibly matching TRBD1 (5 bases). The CDR3 protein is CASSGDSISVGNQPQHF. The CDR3 DNA sequence: TGTGCCAGCAGTGGGGACTCCATCTCAGTAGGCAATCAGCCCCAGCATTTT.